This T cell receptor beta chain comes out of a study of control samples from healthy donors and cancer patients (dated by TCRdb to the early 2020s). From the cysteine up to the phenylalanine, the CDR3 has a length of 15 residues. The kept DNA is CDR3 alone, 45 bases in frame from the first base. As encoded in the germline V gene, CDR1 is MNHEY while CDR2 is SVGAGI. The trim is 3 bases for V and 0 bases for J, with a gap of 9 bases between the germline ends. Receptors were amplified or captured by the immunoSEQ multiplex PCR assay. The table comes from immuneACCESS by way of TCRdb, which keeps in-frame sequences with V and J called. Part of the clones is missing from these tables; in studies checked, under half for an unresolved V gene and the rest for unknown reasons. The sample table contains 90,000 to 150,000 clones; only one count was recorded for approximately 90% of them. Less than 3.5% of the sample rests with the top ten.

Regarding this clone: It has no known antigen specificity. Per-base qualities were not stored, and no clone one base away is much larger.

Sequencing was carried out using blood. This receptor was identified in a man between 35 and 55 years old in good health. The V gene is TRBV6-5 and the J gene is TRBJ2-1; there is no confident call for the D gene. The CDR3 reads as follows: CASSYDFSSYNEQFF. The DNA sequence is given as TGTGCCAGCAGTTATGACTTTAGCTCCTACAATGAGCAGTTCTTC.